The 16 T cell receptor beta chains given below trace back to one sample, sequenced in a study of Graves' ophthalmopathy and Graves' hyperthyroidism. The authors amplified TCR beta CDR3 regions, and they did so from RNA transcripts for repertoire sequencing. Following a first-round RT-PCR that used HTBI primers, a second-round multiplex PCR was carried out. TCRdb processed the multiplex PCR reads anew with MiXCR; each CDR3 protein has one entry. This sample yields fewer than 250,000 distinct CDR3 sequences, of which 25% to 30% are seen a single time; about 9.1% belongs to the top ten. The sequenced sample was peripheral blood. The receptors come from a man aged 50 to 59 with Graves' ophthalmopathy.

The rearrangement uses TRBV20-1 and TRBJ2-5; 10 nucleotides line up with TRBD1. Trimming took 4 bases from V and 2 from J; bases not matched to a gene: 4. This CDR3 region has 14 residues. Germline V lookup: CDR1 DFQATT, CDR2 SNEGSKA (reference sequence). CDR3 region: CSATLDRGQETQYF. CDR3 coding DNA: TGCAGTGCTACTCTGGACAGGGGGCAAGAGACCCAGTACTTC.

V is TRBV12-3 or TRBV12-4 and J is TRBJ1-5; 7 nucleotides align to TRBD1. J lost 2 bases, V lost 6 bases, and 10 bases had no gene match. The CDR3 has 16 amino acids. The CDR3 DNA reads as TGTGCCAGCAGCCCTAGGGGTACAGGGGGCAATCAGCCCCAGCATTTT. Its protein is CASSPRGTGGNQPQHF.

The V and J genes are TRBV3-1 and TRBJ2-5; 9 bases fit TRBD1. Germline V gene lookup returns CDR1 LGHDT and CDR2 YNNKEL (reference sequence). CDR3 length equals 17 residues. J was trimmed by 5 bases and V by 2 bases; bases with no gene match: 12. The CDR3 sequence: CASSQLLPRDREETQYF. The CDR3, as DNA: TGTGCCAGCAGCCAACTACTCCCCCGGGACAGGGAGGAGACCCAGTACTTC.

This clonotype was counted ten times or more. The rearrangement joins TRBV6-4 to TRBJ1-1, with D perhaps matching TRBD1 (5 bases). Germline V CDR1 and CDR2: MRHNA, SNTAGT. Trimming left V 5 bases short and J 4 bases short, with 14 bases between. The length of the CDR3 is 14 residues. The CDR3 spells CASSPRTGGTEAFF. Written as DNA, the CDR3 is TGTGCCAGCAGTCCGCGGACGGGGGGCACTGAAGCTTTCTTT.

This clonotype was seen once. The chain links TRBV20-1 to TRBJ1-1; D is uncertain. V was trimmed by 2 bases and J by 1 base, leaving 5 bases between them. CDR3 length: 12 amino acids. Looked up from germline, CDR1 is DFQATT and CDR2 is SNEGSKA (reference sequence). DNA for the CDR3: TGCAGTGCTAGAACGGGGAACACTGAAGCTTTCTTT. Translated: CSARTGNTEAFF.

The J gene is TRBJ1-5, the V gene TRBV5-1; unclear D gene. Germline lookup yields CDR1 SGHRS and CDR2 YFSETQ. Between the trimmed V and J ends, which lost 0 bases and 6 bases, there was a span of 7 bases. The CDR3 has 13 residues. DNA of the CDR3: TGCGCCAGCAGCTTGGGGCCCCGTCAGCCCCAGCATTTT. Its translation: CASSLGPRQPQHF.

This clonotype was detected ten times or more. The V call is TRBV4-3, the J call TRBJ2-4; D unclear. V was shortened by 4 bases and J by 2 bases, with 12 bases between the two germline ends. Germline loops: CDR1 LGHNA, CDR2 YSLEER. The CDR3 spans 15 residues. CDR3 nucleotide sequence: TGCGCCAGCAGCCGGGCTTTTGCGACCAAAAACATTCAGTACTTC. This codes for CASSRAFATKNIQYF.

The CDR3 spells CASNAPNLDRRNSPLHF. DNA for the CDR3: TGTGCCAGCAATGCCCCCAATCTCGACAGGAGGAATTCACCCCTCCACTTT. The chain employs TRBV6-1 and TRBJ1-6; possibly TRBD1 for D (6 bases). The CDR3 extends over 17 amino acids. The germline V gene encodes CDR1 MNHNS and CDR2 SASEGT. Trimming cost V 7 bases and J 7 bases, with 23 bases left between them.

This clonotype was detected ten times or more. V usage is TRBV28 and J usage is TRBJ1-6; D possibly corresponds to TRBD1 (6 bases). CDR1 and CDR2 from the germline V gene are MDHEN and SYDVKM. The CDR3 is 19 amino acids. Deletions cut 2 bases from V and 0 bases from J, with 17 bases between. The CDR3: CASSLTTGTRSSYNSPLHF. For the CDR3, the DNA is TGTGCCAGCAGTTTAACGACGGGGACAAGGAGCTCCTATAATTCACCCCTCCACTTT.

The chain recombines TRBV2 with TRBJ2-7; no firm D call. The CDR3 runs to 12 residues. Germline assignment: CDR1 SNHLY and CDR2 FYNNEI. Trimming cost V 6 bases and J 3 bases, with 9 bases left between them. In DNA, the CDR3 is TGTGCCAGCAGCCTCAGGATCTACGAGCAGTACTTC. This codes for CASSLRIYEQYF.

At least ten counts were recorded for this clonotype. The chain recombines TRBV2 with TRBJ1-2; TRBD1 might be the D (5 bases). In germline, CDR1 is SNHLY, CDR2 FYNNEI. Trimming left V 4 bases short and J 2 bases short, with 8 bases between. This CDR3 is 13 amino acids long. This CDR3 is CASSATENYGYTF. CDR3 DNA sequence: TGTGCCAGCAGTGCGACAGAGAACTATGGCTACACCTTC. Together with reference TRBV2 and TRBJ1-2, the CDR3 gives the full variable domain: EPEVTQTPSHQVTQMGQEVILRCVPISNHLYFYWYRQILGQKVEFLVSFYNNEISEKSEIFDDQFSVERPDGSNFTLKIRSTKLEDSAMYFCASSATENYGYTFGSGTRLTVV.

This clonotype was seen repeatedly, ten times or more. The rearrangement uses TRBV6-2 or TRBV6-3 and TRBJ2-7, with TRBD2 as a possible D gene (5 bases). Trimming took off 2 bases at V and 0 bases at J, with 20 bases between the two ends. Germline loops: CDR1 MNHEY, CDR2 SVGEGT. CDR3 size: 18 residues. The CDR3 nucleotides are TGTGCCAGCAGTTACGGAGGCAGCCGATCCGGGGTCTCCTACGAGCAGTACTTC. Translated, it gives CASSYGGSRSGVSYEQYF.

This clonotype was seen repeatedly, ten times or more. This chain connects TRBV6-1 to TRBJ1-1, with D hard to call. Germline V gene sequence: CDR1 MNHNS, CDR2 SASEGT. With 3 bases removed from V and 7 bases from J, the gap between germline ends came to 9 bases. The CDR3 runs 12 residues. The CDR3 is CASSDMADEAFF. The DNA for the CDR3 is TGTGCCAGCAGTGATATGGCAGATGAAGCTTTCTTT.

This clonotype was detected ten times or more. V and J are TRBV27 and TRBJ1-1, with D possibly being TRBD1 (5 bases). CDR3 length: 20 residues. Germline V gives CDR1 MNHEY, CDR2 SMNVEV (reference sequence). V shed 3 bases and J shed 0 bases, with 26 bases lying between them. The chain's CDR3 is CASSLGFQGGISFMNTEAFF. The CDR3 DNA sequence: TGTGCCAGCAGTTTGGGCTTTCAGGGTGGGATTTCGTTTATGAACACTGAAGCTTTCTTT.

This clonotype has ten or more counts. The chain links TRBV11-2 to TRBJ2-5; a weak D match, TRBD2 (5 bases). Germline V lookup: CDR1 SGHAT, CDR2 FQNNGV. Trimming removed 5 bases at V and 0 bases at J, with 7 bases between. This CDR3 has 13 amino acids. The CDR3 sequence is CASSPDYQETQYF. Written as DNA, the CDR3 is TGTGCCAGCAGCCCGGACTACCAAGAGACCCAGTACTTC. The entire variable domain, with the rest obtained from reference TRBV11-2 and TRBJ2-5, is as follows: EAGVAQSPRYKIIEKRQSVAFWCNPISGHATLYWYQQILGQGPKLLIQFQNNGVVDDSQLPKDRFSAERLKGVDSTLKIQPAKLEDSAVYLCASSPDYQETQYFGPGTRLLVL.

This clonotype was counted many times. The chain joins TRBV19 to TRBJ2-7; D possibly uses TRBD1 or TRBD2 (5 bases each). The germline gives CDR1 LNHDA, CDR2 SQIVND (reference sequence). The CDR3 totals 14 residues. V was shortened by 1 base and J by 2 bases, with 9 bases between the two germline ends. The CDR3 nucleotides read TGTGCCAGTAGTATAGGAGGGGTCACCTACGAGCAGTACTTC. This translates into CASSIGGVTYEQYF.